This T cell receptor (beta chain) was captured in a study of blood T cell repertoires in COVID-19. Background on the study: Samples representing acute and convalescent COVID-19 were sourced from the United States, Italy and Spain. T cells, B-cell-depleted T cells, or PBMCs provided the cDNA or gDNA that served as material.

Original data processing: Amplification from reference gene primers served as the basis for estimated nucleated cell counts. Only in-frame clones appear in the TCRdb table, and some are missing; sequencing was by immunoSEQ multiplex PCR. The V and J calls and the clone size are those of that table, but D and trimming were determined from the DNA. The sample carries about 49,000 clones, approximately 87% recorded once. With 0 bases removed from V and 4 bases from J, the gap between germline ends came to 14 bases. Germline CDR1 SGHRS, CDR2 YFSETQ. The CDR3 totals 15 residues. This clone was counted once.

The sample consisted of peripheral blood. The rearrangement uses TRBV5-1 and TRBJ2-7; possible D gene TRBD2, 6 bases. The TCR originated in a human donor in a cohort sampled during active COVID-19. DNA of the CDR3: TGCGCCAGCAGCTTGGTCGGGGGAGAGGGTTACGAGCAGTACTTC. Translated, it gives CASSLVGGEGYEQYF.